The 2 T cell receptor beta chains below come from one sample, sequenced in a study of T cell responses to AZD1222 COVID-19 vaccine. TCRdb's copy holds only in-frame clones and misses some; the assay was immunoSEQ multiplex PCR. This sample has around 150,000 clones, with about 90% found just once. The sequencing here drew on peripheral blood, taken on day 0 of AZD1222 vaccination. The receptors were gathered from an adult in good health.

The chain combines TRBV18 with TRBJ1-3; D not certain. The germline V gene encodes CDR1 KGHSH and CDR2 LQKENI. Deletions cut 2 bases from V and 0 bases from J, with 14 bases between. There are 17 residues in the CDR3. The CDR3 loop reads CASSPNPPSSSGNTIYF. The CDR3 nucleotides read TGTGCCAGCTCACCAAACCCTCCATCGAGCTCTGGAAACACCATATATTTT.

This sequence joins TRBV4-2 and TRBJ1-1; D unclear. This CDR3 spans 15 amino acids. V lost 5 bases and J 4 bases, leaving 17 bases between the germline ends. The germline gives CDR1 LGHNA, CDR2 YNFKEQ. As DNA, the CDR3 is TGTGCCAGCAGCGAACAGACTCGGTCGGGCACTGAAGCTTTCTTT. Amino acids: CASSEQTRSGTEAFF.